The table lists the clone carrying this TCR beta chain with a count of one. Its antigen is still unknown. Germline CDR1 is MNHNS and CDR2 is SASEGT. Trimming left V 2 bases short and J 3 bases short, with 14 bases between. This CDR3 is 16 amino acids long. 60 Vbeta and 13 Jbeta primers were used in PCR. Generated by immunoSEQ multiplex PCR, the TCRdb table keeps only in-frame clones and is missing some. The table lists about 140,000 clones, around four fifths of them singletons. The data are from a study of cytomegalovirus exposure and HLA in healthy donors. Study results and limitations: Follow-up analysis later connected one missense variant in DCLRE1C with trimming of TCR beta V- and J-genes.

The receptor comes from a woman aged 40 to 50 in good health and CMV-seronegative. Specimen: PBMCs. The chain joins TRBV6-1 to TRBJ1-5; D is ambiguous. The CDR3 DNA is TGTGCCAGCAGTGAAATGGTGGGCCCCATCAATCAGCCCCAGCATTTT. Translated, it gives CASSEMVGPINQPQHF.